The 29 T cell receptor beta chains below come from one sample, sequenced in a study of ipilimumab plus nivolumab after autologous stem cell transplantation. TCRdb keeps only in-frame clones here, not all; method: immunoSEQ multiplex PCR. The repertoire has 40,000 to 45,000 clones, around 92% of them found once; the top ten carry 0.75% to 1%. Here the sequenced sample was PBMCs, taken in a trial of ipilimumab plus nivolumab as post-transplant consolidation. These receptors were taken from a male donor with multiple myeloma.

V is TRBV11-1 and J is TRBJ2-7; no firm D call. CDR3 length: 13 amino acids. The V gene's germline CDR1 is SGHAT and CDR2 FQDESV (reference sequence). Trimming removed 5 bases at V and 2 bases at J, with 10 bases between. The CDR3 nucleotides read TGTGCCAGCAGCCGGACCCAAGCCTACGAGCAGTACTTC. Its protein is CASSRTQAYEQYF.

V usage is TRBV4-1 and J usage is TRBJ1-4; the match to TRBD1 covers 12 bases. Per the germline V gene, CDR1 is MGHRA and CDR2 is YSYEKL. With 2 bases clipped from V and 8 bases from J, the junction kept 3 bases outside the gene matches. The CDR3 has 15 amino acids. CDR3 sequence (DNA): TGCGCCAGCAGCCAACCCGGGACAGGGGGCGAAAAACTGTTTTTT. Protein sequence: CASSQPGTGGEKLFF.

The gene calls are TRBV7-9 and TRBJ1-3; possibly TRBD1 for D (5 bases). There are 16 residues in the CDR3. Germline-derived CDR1 and CDR2 are SEHNR and FQNEAQ (reference sequence). V shed 5 bases and J shed 1 base, with 15 bases lying between them. The DNA of the CDR3 is TGTGCCAGCAGCGGGCCTCAGGGAGCGTCTGGAAACACCATATATTTT. Encoded protein: CASSGPQGASGNTIYF.

The gene calls are TRBV10-3 and TRBJ2-7; TRBD1 or TRBD2 may be the D gene (5 bases each). This CDR3 has 12 amino acids. Trimming cost V 11 bases and J 1 base, with 12 bases left between them. Germline assignment: CDR1 ENHRY and CDR2 SYGVKD. CDR3 bases: TGTGCCTCCCGGGGCCGGTCCTACGAGCAGTACTTC. Translating gives CASRGRSYEQYF.

The chain uses TRBV7-2 and TRBJ2-7; D ambiguous. V dropped 0 bases and J dropped 0 bases, with 6 bases sitting between them. In germline, CDR1 is SGHTA, CDR2 FQGNSA. The length of the CDR3 is 14 residues. CDR3: CASSLARSSYEQYF. In DNA form, the CDR3 reads TGTGCCAGCAGCTTAGCCAGGAGCTCCTACGAGCAGTACTTC.

V usage is TRBV25-1 and J usage is TRBJ2-5; 12 positions match TRBD2. Germline V CDR1 and CDR2: MGHDK, SYGVNS. V shed 4 bases, J shed 1 base, and the junction held 7 bases outside the gene matches. The CDR3 runs 17 residues. Here the CDR3 reads CASSGPTSGGPQETQYF. In DNA, the CDR3 is TGTGCCAGCAGTGGCCCCACTAGCGGGGGGCCCCAAGAGACCCAGTACTTC. Together with reference TRBV25-1 and TRBJ2-5, the CDR3 gives the full variable domain: EADIYQTPRYLVIGTGKKITLECSQTMGHDKMYWYQQDPGMELHLIHYSYGVNSTEKGDLSSESTVSRIRTEHFPLTLESARPSHTSQYLCASSGPTSGGPQETQYFGPGTRLLVL.

The chain uses TRBV6-1 and TRBJ1-1; 8 bases match TRBD1. V trimming: 2 bases; J trimming: 10 bases; junction bases outside the gene matches: 15. The CDR3 is 16 residues long. Germline V gene lookup returns CDR1 MNHNS and CDR2 SASEGT. CDR3 region: CASSEMGRGRPLRAFF. DNA for the CDR3: TGTGCCAGCAGTGAAATGGGCAGGGGGCGTCCCCTTCGAGCTTTCTTT.

This chain links TRBV27 with TRBJ2-1; TRBD1 or TRBD2 may be the D gene (6 bases each). V was clipped by 2 bases and J by 4 bases, with 18 bases between them. CDR1 is MNHEY and CDR2 is SMNVEV in the germline V gene (reference sequence). CDR3 length: 17 amino acids. CDR3 amino acids: CASSLRVPGATYNEQFF. The CDR3 DNA follows: TGTGCCAGCAGTTTACGGGTACCGGGGGCCACGTACAATGAGCAGTTCTTC.

The V and J genes are TRBV7-9 and TRBJ2-7, with 12 bases identical to TRBD2. The CDR3 is made up of 15 amino acids. Germline CDR1 SEHNR, CDR2 FQNEAQ (reference sequence). The V and J ends lost 5 bases and 2 bases, in that order; junction bases with no gene match: 4. The CDR3 loop is CASSPRLAGAYEQYF. The CDR3, as DNA: TGTGCCAGCAGCCCTCGACTAGCGGGGGCCTACGAGCAGTACTTC.

CDR3 residues: CASSWGTSGQETQYF. CDR3 sequence (DNA): TGTGCCAGCAGCTGGGGGACTAGCGGGCAAGAGACCCAGTACTTC. V gene TRBV5-4 combines with J gene TRBJ2-5, with 12 nucleotides matching TRBD2. CDR3 length equals 15 residues. The V and J ends lost 3 bases and 2 bases, in that order; junction bases with no gene match: 2. Germline values: CDR1 SGHNT, CDR2 YYREEE (reference sequence).

The CDR3 protein is CAWSSGTGTETQYF. The CDR3 DNA reads as TGTGCCTGGAGCTCCGGGACAGGGACGGAGACCCAGTACTTC. The chain joins TRBV30 to TRBJ2-5; 9 bases align to TRBD1. This CDR3 comprises 14 residues. J gave up 5 bases and V 3 bases, and 7 bases lay outside the gene matches. Germline V CDR1 and CDR2: GTSNPN, SVGIG (reference sequence).

V and J are TRBV7-2 and TRBJ2-1; 15 nucleotides line up with TRBD2. The CDR3 is 15 residues long. V was clipped by 7 bases and J by 10 bases; unmatched bases: 8. Looked up from germline, CDR1 is SGHTA and CDR2 is FQGNSA. The CDR3 DNA reads as TGTGCCAGCATCCAGACGGGACTAGCGGGAGGCGAGCAGTTCTTC. Its translation: CASIQTGLAGGEQFF.

The chain employs TRBV21-1 and TRBJ2-3. TRBV21-1 is designated a pseudogene. The CDR3 contains 14 residues. CDR3 DNA sequence: TGTGCCAGCAGCAAAGCGGGAAGGCCAGATACGCAGTATTTT. Encoded protein: CASSKAGRPDTQYF.

This chain connects TRBV4-3 to TRBJ1-2; weak D call: TRBD1 (6 bases). V was shortened by 0 bases and J by 7 bases, with 18 bases between the two germline ends. Germline V gives CDR1 LGHNA, CDR2 YSLEER. The CDR3 is 16 residues long. CDR3 protein: CASSQDTGGPLSGYTF. The CDR3 DNA is TGCGCCAGCAGCCAAGATACGGGGGGCCCCCTATCTGGCTACACCTTC.

This clone was counted a single time. CDR3 in DNA: TGTGCCAGCAGTTTATCGGGGGGTTCTGAAGCTTTCTTT. As protein: CASSLSGGSEAFF. The chain carries TRBV28 and TRBJ1-1, with a weak D call TRBD1 (5 bases). V was pared by 1 base and J by 6 bases, with 9 bases between. CDR1 MDHEN and CDR2 SYDVKM come from the germline V gene. The CDR3 covers 13 residues.

J is TRBJ2-7 and V is TRBV5-1; 15 bases map to TRBD2. The CDR3 spans 17 residues. The germline gives CDR1 SGHRS, CDR2 YFSETQ. J was trimmed by 3 bases and V by 0 bases; bases with no gene match: 4. The CDR3 bases are TGCGCCAGCAGCTTGGCCTGGACTAGCGGGAGGGTCTACGAGCAGTACTTC. This gives the protein CASSLAWTSGRVYEQYF.

CDR3 bases: TGTGCCAGCAGCTTGGGTCGGAGAGAGACCCAGTACTTC. It encodes CASSLGRRETQYF. V and J are TRBV5-4 and TRBJ2-5; D not certain. The CDR3 sequence is 13 residues long. The germline CDR1 and CDR2 sequences are SGHNT and YYREEE (reference sequence). The V end was cut by 0 bases, the J end by 4 bases, with 7 bases between.

This clone was observed a handful of times. The chain has TRBV6-4 and TRBJ2-4; D call uncertain. V was cut by 4 bases and J by 4 bases, with 14 bases left in between. Germline V gene lookup returns CDR1 MRHNA and CDR2 SNTAGT. This CDR3 is built from 15 residues. The DNA of the CDR3 is TGTGCCAGCAGTGCCGCAGCAGGCTCAAAAAACATTCAGTACTTC. This sequence encodes CASSAAAGSKNIQYF.

V gene TRBV6-5 combines with J gene TRBJ1-4; tentative D call: TRBD1 (6 bases). From germline, CDR1 is MNHEY and CDR2 SVGAGI. This CDR3 region has 15 residues. Trimming took off 6 bases at V and 3 bases at J, with 14 bases between the two ends. The CDR3 DNA reads as TGTGCCAGCAGGAGGGGGGGAGTATCTAATGAAAAACTGTTTTTT. Amino acids: CASRRGGVSNEKLFF.

This chain connects TRBV2 to TRBJ2-7; 10 bases are shared with TRBD1. The germline V gene encodes CDR1 SNHLY and CDR2 FYNNEI. J lost 2 bases, V lost 6 bases, and 7 bases had no gene match. The CDR3 consists of 15 residues. The DNA for the CDR3 is TGTGCCAGCAGGCGGGACAGGGGCAGGGCCTACGAGCAGTACTTC. Translated, it gives CASRRDRGRAYEQYF.

The chain uses TRBV5-4 and TRBJ1-2; the match to TRBD1 covers 10 bases. Per germline, CDR1 SGHNT and CDR2 YYREEE (reference sequence). Losses at the gene ends were 1 base for V and 0 bases for J; bases not matched to a gene: 12. CDR3 size: 19 residues. The CDR3 sequence is CASSLRWRQGAESNYGYTF. The CDR3 DNA follows: TGTGCCAGCAGCTTGAGGTGGAGACAGGGGGCCGAATCTAACTATGGCTACACCTTC.

This clone was detected a few times. The chain links TRBV7-2 to TRBJ2-5; D not certain. This CDR3 contains 14 residues. The V gene's germline CDR1 is SGHTA and CDR2 FQGNSA. Trimming removed 1 base from V and 5 bases from J, with 11 bases in between. The CDR3 DNA sequence: TGTGCCAGCAGCTTAGTAGCCCGAGAGGAGACCCAGTACTTC. Residues: CASSLVAREETQYF.

The chain employs TRBV5-1 and TRBJ2-7; tentatively, D is TRBD2 (6 bases). This CDR3 is built from 14 residues. The germline gives CDR1 SGHRS, CDR2 YFSETQ. The ends were cut back, 1 base at V and 2 bases at J, with 10 bases in the middle. The CDR3 reads CASSLTGEPYEQYF. CDR3 DNA: TGCGCCAGCAGCTTGACGGGGGAGCCCTACGAGCAGTACTTC.

The chain has TRBV7-8 and TRBJ1-2; D gene unclear. Deletions cut 1 base from V and 3 bases from J, with 6 bases between. The CDR3 extends over 13 amino acids. Germline V CDR1 and CDR2: SGHVS, FQNEAQ. The CDR3 nucleotides read TGTGCCAGCAGCTTAGGCGGGTACTATGGCTACACCTTC. Its translation is CASSLGGYYGYTF.

CDR3 sequence reads: CASSYRGPYGYTF. The CDR3 DNA sequence: TGTGCCAGCAGCTATAGGGGCCCTTATGGCTACACCTTC. J is TRBJ1-2 and V is TRBV11-2, with a tentative D call TRBD1 (5 bases). CDR1 is SGHAT, CDR2 FQNNGV, per germline. This CDR3 is 13 amino acids long. Trimming shortened V by 4 bases and J by 5 bases, and 11 bases separated the two germline ends.

The chain employs TRBV9 and TRBJ2-1, with D uncertain. CDR1 and CDR2 from the germline V gene are SGDLS and YYNGEE. The CDR3 is 15 amino acids. The V end was cut by 0 bases, the J end by 4 bases, with 11 bases between. CDR3 in amino acids: CASSVAQSGYNEQFF. CDR3 in DNA: TGTGCCAGCAGCGTAGCCCAGAGTGGGTACAATGAGCAGTTCTTC.

This rearrangement joins TRBV5-6 to TRBJ1-2; 9 bases agree with TRBD1. In germline, CDR1 is SGHDT, CDR2 YYEEEE. J lost 6 bases, V lost 4 bases, and 16 bases had no gene match. The CDR3 contains 17 residues. The CDR3 here is CASSLGGAQGAWDGYTF. The CDR3 DNA sequence: TGTGCCAGCAGCCTCGGGGGCGCACAGGGGGCTTGGGATGGCTACACCTTC.

This chain connects TRBV7-2 to TRBJ2-3; 11 positions agree with TRBD2. The CDR3 consists of 17 residues. V shed 8 bases and J 4 bases; nucleotides not matched to a gene: 14. Germline V gene data show CDR1 as SGHTA and CDR2 as FQGNSA. The CDR3 nucleotides read TGTGCCAGCCCAGCGGGGCTAGCGGGGGGTGGGGCAGATACGCAGTATTTT. It codes for CASPAGLAGGGADTQYF.

This chain's CDR3 is CSASGGPEAFF. CDR3 coding DNA: TGCAGTGCTAGTGGGGGCCCTGAAGCTTTCTTT. The chain is built from TRBV20-1 and TRBJ1-1; tentatively, D is TRBD1 (6 bases). Germline V lookup: CDR1 DFQATT, CDR2 SNEGSKA (reference sequence). Trimming pared 3 bases from V and 6 bases from J, leaving 8 bases between. The CDR3 is 11 residues long.